The 7 T cell receptor beta chains below come from one sample, sequenced in a study of cytomegalovirus exposure and HLA in healthy donors. This PCR relied on a set of 60 Vbeta primers and 13 Jbeta primers. Only in-frame clones appear in the TCRdb table, and some are missing; sequencing was by immunoSEQ multiplex PCR. The sample consists of under 200,000 clones, roughly four fifths of them appearing once. The sample was PBMCs. The source is a man aged 40-49 years in good health and CMV-seronegative.

The V and J genes are TRBV6-5 and TRBJ1-2, with 7 bases identical to TRBD1. The CDR3 runs 15 residues. J was trimmed by 4 bases and V by 2 bases; bases with no gene match: 7. Germline CDR1 and CDR2: MNHEY and SVGAGI. The CDR3 coding sequence is TGTGCCAGCAGTTACGTGTCAGGGGGTATCTATGGCTACACCTTC. This encodes CASSYVSGGIYGYTF.

The V gene is TRBV9, the J gene TRBJ2-7; D is perhaps TRBD2 (7 bases). Between the trimmed V and J ends, which lost 6 bases and 0 bases, there was a span of 16 bases. The germline gives CDR1 SGDLS, CDR2 YYNGEE. The length of the CDR3 is 15 residues. The CDR3 loop is CASNRGAAYSYEQYF. CDR3 nucleotides: TGTGCCAGCAACCGGGGGGCAGCATACTCCTACGAGCAGTACTTC.

J is TRBJ1-2 and V is TRBV7-9; 7 bases map to TRBD1. The CDR3 consists of 15 residues. Germline CDR1 SEHNR, CDR2 FQNEAQ (reference sequence). V was clipped by 2 bases and J by 4 bases; unmatched bases: 7. CDR3 loop: CASSLMADRAYGYTF. The CDR3 DNA is TGTGCCAGCAGCTTAATGGCTGACAGGGCCTATGGCTACACCTTC.

Of note for this clone: A read error may produce the germline difference seen at one junction end. The chain combines TRBV28 with TRBJ2-1; TRBD2 aligns across 7 bases. This CDR3 is built from 12 residues. Germline assignment: CDR1 MDHEN and CDR2 SYDVKM. CDR3 in DNA: TGTGCCAGCACCTGGGGCGCGGGAGAGCAGCTCTTC. It is translated as CASTWGAGEQLF. The complete variable domain, with remaining parts taken from reference TRBV28 and TRBJ2-1, reads DVKVTQSSRYLVKRTGEKVFLECVQDMDHENMFWYRQDPGLGLRLIYFSYDVKMKEKGDIPEGYSVSREKKERFSLILESASTNQTSMYLCASTWGAGEQLFGPGTRLTVL.

This clone was seen once. The J gene is TRBJ2-5, the V gene TRBV7-9; D might be TRBD1 (7 bases). Germline assignment: CDR1 SEHNR and CDR2 FQNEAQ (reference sequence). The CDR3 loop spans 16 amino acids. V lost 5 bases, J lost 4 bases, and 20 bases lay in between. The CDR3 DNA reads TGTGCCAGCAGCCCGCGCAGCAGGGGGGTCGTAGAGACCCAGTACTTC. Translated, it gives CASSPRSRGVVETQYF. The entire variable domain, with the rest obtained from reference TRBV7-9 and TRBJ2-5, is as follows: DTGVSQNPRHKITKRGQNVTFRCDPISEHNRLYWYRQTLGQGPEFLTYFQNEAQLEKSRLLSDRFSAERPKGSFSTLEIQRTEQGDSAMYLCASSPRSRGVVETQYFGPGTRLLVL.

This chain uses TRBV18 with TRBJ2-3, with 10 bases lining up with TRBD2. Germline loops: CDR1 KGHSH, CDR2 LQKENI. CDR3 length: 16 amino acids. V lost 3 bases and J lost 1; bases outside the gene matches: 4. Written as DNA, the CDR3 is TGTGCCAGCTCACCTAGGAGCGGGGGGGGCACAGATACGCAGTATTTT. Protein: CASSPRSGGGTDTQYF.

The chain couples TRBV21-1 to TRBJ2-5; the table's D call TRBD1 went unverified against the DNA. The DNA end favors TRBJ2-7, so the J call may be wrong. TRBV21-1 is reported as a pseudogene. CDR3 size: 16 residues. CDR3 sequence (DNA): TGTGCCAGCAGGCTCCCTGACCGGGACAGGGAACACGAGCAGTACTTC. This sequence encodes CASRLPDRDREHEQYF.